Each of the 22 T cell receptor beta chains below was sequenced from the same sample in a study of human T cells and chemical hapten exposure. TCRdb ran MiXCR on the RACE reads and lists one entry per CDR3 protein. The data contain under 75,000 distinct CDR3 sequences, around 10% of them singletons. As for time point: patch test 3, about 24 weeks after DPC sensitization. Specified treatment: therapeutic diphenylcyclopropenone sensitization with weekly scalp DPC. Sequences were derived from whole blood, sampled in connection with sensitization to the hapten diphenylcyclopropenone (DPC). The receptors derive from a woman in her forties or fifties with alopecia areata. Some clones in this sample may be carry-over from other donors' samples.

V and J are TRBV7-9 and TRBJ2-3; D perhaps matches TRBD1 (6 bases). The CDR3 is 17 amino acids. The germline V gene encodes CDR1 SEHNR and CDR2 FQNEAQ (reference sequence). Deletions cut 5 bases from V and 3 bases from J, with 21 bases between. CDR3 nucleotide sequence: TGTGCCAGCAGCCCCCGTGGGGGCGCGAGGTTAACAGATACGCAGTATTTT. This translates into CASSPRGGARLTDTQYF.

The chain combines TRBV7-2 with TRBJ2-7; no clear D. Germline CDR1 reads SGHTA; CDR2 reads FQGNSA. The CDR3 contains 13 residues. Trimming left V 5 bases short and J 1 base short, with 9 bases between. CDR3 loop: CASSASVSYEQYF. The CDR3 DNA is TGTGCCAGCAGCGCCTCAGTGTCCTACGAGCAGTACTTC.

This clonotype has only a few counts. The chain links TRBV7-2 to TRBJ2-2, with D unresolved. The V end was cut by 3 bases, the J end by 8 bases, with 7 bases between. CDR3 length: 12 residues. CDR1 is SGHTA, CDR2 FQGNSA, per germline. In DNA form, the CDR3 reads TGTGCCAGCAGCTTCAACCCAGGGGAGCTGTTTTTT. Its protein product is CASSFNPGELFF.

The DNA for the CDR3 is TGTGCCAGCAGTTACGCCCGGGGAGCGCAGTATTTT. Its translation is CASSYARGAQYF. This chain connects TRBV6-5 to TRBJ2-3; a possible D gene is TRBD2 (5 bases). With 2 bases removed from V and 10 bases from J, the gap between germline ends came to 10 bases. Germline V gene lookup returns CDR1 MNHEY and CDR2 SVGAGI. CDR3 length: 12 amino acids.

The chain uses TRBV12-3 or TRBV12-4 and TRBJ2-3; 8 positions match TRBD2. CDR3 length equals 16 residues. V was clipped by 5 bases and J by 2 bases; unmatched bases: 9. CDR3 DNA sequence: TGTGCCAGCAGTATAAGGACTAGCTTACACACAGATACGCAGTATTTT. Its protein product is CASSIRTSLHTDTQYF.

The chain couples TRBV28 to TRBJ1-1, with D tentatively TRBD1 (5 bases). Germline loops: CDR1 MDHEN, CDR2 SYDVKM. V was shortened by 7 bases and J by 1 base, with 7 bases between the two germline ends. The CDR3 consists of 12 residues. The CDR3 sequence: CASTQGNTEAFF. Written as DNA, the CDR3 is TGTGCCAGCACCCAGGGGAACACTGAAGCTTTCTTT.

The sample holds a few counts of this clonotype. This chain links TRBV28 with TRBJ1-2; D not resolved. The CDR3 consists of 14 residues. Trimming pared 1 base from V and 0 bases from J, leaving 6 bases between. Germline lookup yields CDR1 MDHEN and CDR2 SYDVKM. As DNA, the CDR3 is TGTGCCAGCAGTTTATCACGACCTAACTATGGCTACACCTTC. Amino acid sequence: CASSLSRPNYGYTF.

This chain connects TRBV29-1 to TRBJ1-2, with unresolved D. CDR3 length: 11 residues. Trimming took 5 bases from V and 1 from J, leaving 5 bases between them. Germline CDR1 SQVTM, CDR2 ANQGSEA. The CDR3, as DNA: TGCAGCGTTAACCTTAACTATGGCTACACCTTC. Encoded protein: CSVNLNYGYTF.

In its sample, this clonotype was seen many times. The rearrangement uses TRBV6-2 or TRBV6-3 and TRBJ2-7, with D unresolved. Between the trimmed V and J ends, which lost 0 bases and 2 bases, there was a span of 11 bases. CDR3 length equals 15 residues. CDR1 is MNHEY, CDR2 SVGEGT, per germline. CDR3 region: CASSYSPSNPYEQYF. The CDR3 coding sequence is TGTGCCAGCAGTTACTCGCCCAGCAATCCCTACGAGCAGTACTTC.

This chain joins TRBV12-3 or TRBV12-4 and TRBJ2-7, with a possible D match to TRBD1 (7 bases). The CDR3 has 14 residues. V dropped 5 bases and J dropped 5 bases, with 16 bases sitting between them. The CDR3 loop reads CASSPRQGGDEQYF. The CDR3 nucleotides read TGTGCCAGCAGTCCTCGGCAGGGGGGCGACGAGCAGTACTTC.

The CDR3 sequence is CASRLAGVATGELFF. CDR3 DNA: TGTGCCAGCAGACTAGCGGGAGTCGCGACCGGGGAGCTGTTTTTT. V is TRBV12-3 or TRBV12-4 and J is TRBJ2-2, with 11 positions matching TRBD2. This CDR3 has 15 amino acids. J gave up 5 bases and V 6 bases, and 5 bases lay outside the gene matches.

This chain links TRBV5-5 with TRBJ2-7; D is perhaps TRBD1 (6 bases). The V gene's germline CDR1 is SGHKS and CDR2 YYEKEE (reference sequence). V was clipped by 0 bases and J by 0 bases, with 10 bases between them. The CDR3 consists of 15 residues. The CDR3 loop is CASSLVTDSSYEQYF. DNA for the CDR3: TGTGCCAGCAGCTTGGTGACGGACAGCTCCTACGAGCAGTACTTC.

This clonotype was counted at least ten times. The rearrangement links TRBV11-2 to TRBJ1-1; 7 bases fit TRBD1. The CDR3 consists of 13 residues. Germline V gene lookup returns CDR1 SGHAT and CDR2 FQNNGV. V trimming: 6 bases; J trimming: 5 bases; junction bases outside the gene matches: 6. The CDR3 is CASREDRKTEAFF. CDR3 sequence (DNA): TGTGCCAGCAGGGAGGACAGGAAGACTGAAGCTTTCTTT. Using reference TRBV11-2 and TRBJ1-1 for the parts outside the CDR3, the full variable domain is EAGVAQSPRYKIIEKRQSVAFWCNPISGHATLYWYQQILGQGPKLLIQFQNNGVVDDSQLPKDRFSAERLKGVDSTLKIQPAKLEDSAVYLCASREDRKTEAFFGQGTRLTVV.

The table lists this clonotype with a few counts. The chain uses TRBV12-3 or TRBV12-4 and TRBJ2-7; possibly TRBD1 for D (5 bases). V lost 5 bases to trimming and J lost 2 bases, with 16 bases between them. This CDR3 has 15 residues. The CDR3: CASSNQPKGAYEQYF. The CDR3 coding sequence is TGTGCCAGCAGTAACCAGCCAAAAGGGGCCTACGAGCAGTACTTC.

This clonotype was observed a handful of times. The CDR3 sequence is CASSEGTGSHNEQFF. CDR3 nucleotides: TGTGCCAGCAGCGAGGGGACAGGGTCCCACAATGAGCAGTTCTTC. V and J are TRBV11-3 and TRBJ2-1; 9 nucleotides agree with TRBD1. The CDR3 has 15 amino acids. The ends lost 5 bases at V and 5 bases at J; junction bases unmatched: 7. Germline V gene sequence: CDR1 SGHNT, CDR2 YENEEA.

This clonotype was found many times. The genes are TRBV2 and TRBJ2-4; D assignment may be TRBD1 or TRBD2 (5 bases each). The CDR3 sequence is 17 residues long. V was clipped by 7 bases and J by 1 base, with 20 bases between them. Germline V lookup: CDR1 SNHLY, CDR2 FYNNEI. CDR3 region: CASTPRPGSRAKNIQYF. CDR3 bases: TGTGCCAGCACCCCGAGGCCAGGGAGTCGGGCCAAAAACATTCAGTACTTC.

The CDR3 here is CASSPLLGSGYTF. In DNA, the CDR3 is TGTGCCAGCAGCCCGTTGCTGGGGTCCGGCTACACCTTC. The gene calls are TRBV27 and TRBJ1-2; D is unresolved. V was pared by 6 bases and J by 8 bases, with 16 bases between. This CDR3 region has 13 residues. The V gene's germline CDR1 is MNHEY and CDR2 SMNVEV (reference sequence).

This chain joins TRBV7-6 and TRBJ2-5, with 7 bases that match TRBD1. Germline lookup yields CDR1 SGHVS and CDR2 FNYEAQ. The V and J ends lost 3 bases and 4 bases, in that order; junction bases with no gene match: 11. The CDR3 extends over 16 amino acids. This CDR3 reads CASSFTPTGERETQYF. In nucleotides, the CDR3 is TGTGCCAGCAGCTTCACTCCAACAGGGGAAAGAGAGACCCAGTACTTC. Full variable domain (missing parts from reference TRBV7-6 and TRBJ2-5): GAGVSQSPRYKVTKRGQDVALRCDPISGHVSLYWYRQALGQGPEFLTYFNYEAQQDKSGLPNDRFSAERPEGSISTLTIQRTEQRDSAMYRCASSFTPTGERETQYFGPGTRLLVL.

This clonotype came up many times. This sequence joins TRBV5-1 and TRBJ2-3; D might be TRBD1 or TRBD2, each matching 5 bases. V shed 2 bases and J shed 5 bases, with 18 bases lying between them. CDR3 length equals 16 residues. The V gene's germline CDR1 is SGHRS and CDR2 YFSETQ. The CDR3 loop reads CASSLSTGTAIDTQYF. As DNA, the CDR3 is TGCGCCAGCAGCTTATCTACCGGGACCGCGATAGATACGCAGTATTTT.

This clonotype has a count of ten or more. V and J are TRBV6-2 or TRBV6-3 and TRBJ1-5; no clear D gene. The CDR3 contains 12 residues. Trimming took off 4 bases at V and 6 bases at J, with 7 bases between the two ends. Germline CDR1 reads MNHEY; CDR2 reads SVGEGT. The CDR3 region is CASSLKGQPQHF. The CDR3 DNA follows: TGTGCCAGCAGTTTAAAGGGTCAGCCCCAGCATTTT.

This clonotype showed up just a few times. The chain has TRBV28 and TRBJ1-5; D not certain. Germline V gene data show CDR1 as MDHEN and CDR2 as SYDVKM. Deletions cut 10 bases from V and 0 bases from J, with 4 bases between. CDR3 length: 11 amino acids. CDR3 loop: CATHSNQPQHF. DNA of the CDR3: TGTGCCACCCATAGCAATCAGCCCCAGCATTTT.

This clonotype was observed many times. V gene TRBV20-1 combines with J gene TRBJ2-3; the D is unclear. The CDR3 totals 17 residues. CDR1 DFQATT and CDR2 SNEGSKA come from the germline V gene (reference sequence). Trimming stripped 0 bases from V and 4 bases from J, with 20 bases between. The CDR3 DNA reads TGCAGTGCTAGAGATGCGATGAAAAACGGGCCGTCAGATACGCAGTATTTT. Its translation is CSARDAMKNGPSDTQYF.